This record concerns one TCR beta chain sequence. Its antigen is unidentified. This record comes from a study of T-cell reconstitution after alpha-beta-depleted transplantation in children. Overall study results and limits: T-cell counts and diversity at one year post-transplant came mainly from newly produced T cells.

Unique molecular identifiers were built into the TCRbeta library. Each CDR3 protein gets one entry after TCRdb re-called the PCR reads with MiXCR. Among fewer than 150,000 distinct CDR3 sequences listed, around 23% were seen once. This CDR3 is 13 amino acids long. V lost 4 bases, J lost 5 bases, and 11 bases lay in between. Sequencing was performed on PBMCs, mostly from graft donor cells, taken 180 days after TCRalphabeta/CD19-depleted stem cell transplant. The TCR originated in a male patient between 2 and 10 years old who had a stem cell transplant for chronic granulomatous disease, so the T cells may come from the graft donor. This rearrangement joins TRBV12-3 or TRBV12-4 to TRBJ1-2; D unresolved. The DNA of the CDR3 is TGTGCCAGCAGTTATGAGAGACTTTATGGCTACACCTTC. Translating it yields CASSYERLYGYTF.